Given below is one T cell receptor (beta chain) in context. Its antigen is currently unknown. At one end the junction does not follow the germline gene, possibly because of a read error. The sample comes from a study of identical twins. General observations from the study: Reduced insertions were recorded for abundant cord blood beta clonotypes, with no such pattern in memory repertoires. The analysis was cross-sectional rather than longitudinal within donors.

All donors comprised healthy Caucasians. After template switching added a universal primer site, the resulting cDNA carried unique molecular identifiers. One entry per CDR3 protein, called by TCRdb with MiXCR from the 5' RACE reads. The repertoire includes around 480,000 distinct CDR3 sequences, 13% to 15% of them detected once, and 0.5% to 0.65% sits in the top ten. The sample also formed part of further work on yellow fever vaccine responses in identical twins.

This clonotype originated in a woman aged 18-35 years in good health. Sequencing used CD4+ T cells sorted from blood.

The DNA for the CDR3 is TGTGCCTGCAGTTTACTAGCGGGAGTGGGGACCTTGGACAATGAGCAGTTCTTC. The encoded protein is CACSLLAGVGTLDNEQFF. The rearrangement uses TRBV2 and TRBJ2-1, with TRBD2 matching 11 bases. CDR1 is SNHLY and CDR2 is FYNNEI in the germline V gene. The CDR3 extends over 18 amino acids.